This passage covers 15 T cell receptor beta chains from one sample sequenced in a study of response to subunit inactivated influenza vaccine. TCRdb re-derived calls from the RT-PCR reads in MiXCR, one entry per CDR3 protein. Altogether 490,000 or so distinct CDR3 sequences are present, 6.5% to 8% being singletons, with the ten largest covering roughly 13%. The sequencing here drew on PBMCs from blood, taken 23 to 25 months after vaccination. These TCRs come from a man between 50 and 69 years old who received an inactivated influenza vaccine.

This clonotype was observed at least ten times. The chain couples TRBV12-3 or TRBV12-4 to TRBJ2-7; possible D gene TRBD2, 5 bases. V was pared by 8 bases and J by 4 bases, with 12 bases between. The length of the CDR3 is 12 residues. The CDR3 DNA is TGTGCCAGCTCACTAGTTAATTACGAGCAGTACTTC. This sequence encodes CASSLVNYEQYF.

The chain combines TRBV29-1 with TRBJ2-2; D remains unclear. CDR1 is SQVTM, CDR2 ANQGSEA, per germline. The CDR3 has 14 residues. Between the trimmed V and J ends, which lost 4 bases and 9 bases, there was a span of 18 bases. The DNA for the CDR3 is TGCAGCGTTGGCCCAGGCGGCGGCGGCCGGGAGCTGTTTTTT. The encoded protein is CSVGPGGGGRELFF.

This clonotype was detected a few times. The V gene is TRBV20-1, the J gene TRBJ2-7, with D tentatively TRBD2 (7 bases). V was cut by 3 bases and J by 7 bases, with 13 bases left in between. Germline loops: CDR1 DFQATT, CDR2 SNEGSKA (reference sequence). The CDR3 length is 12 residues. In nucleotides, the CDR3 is TGCAGTGCTAGGCGGGGGCCGGGGGAGCAGTACTTC. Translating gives CSARRGPGEQYF.

CDR3 loop: CSAMLAGGGTGELFF. The DNA for the CDR3 is TGCAGTGCGATGCTAGCGGGAGGTGGTACCGGGGAGCTGTTTTTT. The chain carries TRBV20-1 and TRBJ2-2; TRBD2 agrees at 11 bases. V shed 6 bases, J shed 5 bases, and the junction held 8 bases outside the gene matches. Germline assignment: CDR1 DFQATT and CDR2 SNEGSKA (reference sequence). The CDR3 is made up of 15 amino acids.

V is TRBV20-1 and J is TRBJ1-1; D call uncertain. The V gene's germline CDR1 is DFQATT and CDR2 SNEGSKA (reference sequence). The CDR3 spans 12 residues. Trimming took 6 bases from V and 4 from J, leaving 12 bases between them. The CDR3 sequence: CSALRVGTEAFF. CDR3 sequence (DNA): TGCAGTGCCCTGAGGGTGGGCACTGAAGCTTTCTTT.

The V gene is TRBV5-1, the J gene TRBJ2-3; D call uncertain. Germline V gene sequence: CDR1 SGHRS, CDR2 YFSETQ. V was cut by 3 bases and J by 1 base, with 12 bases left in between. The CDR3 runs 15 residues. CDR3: CASSSFGQRTDTQYF. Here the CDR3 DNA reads TGCGCCAGCAGCTCCTTTGGGCAACGCACAGATACGCAGTATTTT.

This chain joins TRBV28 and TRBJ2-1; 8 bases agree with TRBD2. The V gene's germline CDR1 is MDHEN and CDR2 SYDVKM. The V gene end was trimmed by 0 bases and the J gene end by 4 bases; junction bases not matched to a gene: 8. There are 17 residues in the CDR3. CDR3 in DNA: TGTGCCAGCAGTTTATGGGGAGGACTAGCTGATTACAATGAGCAGTTCTTC. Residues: CASSLWGGLADYNEQFF.

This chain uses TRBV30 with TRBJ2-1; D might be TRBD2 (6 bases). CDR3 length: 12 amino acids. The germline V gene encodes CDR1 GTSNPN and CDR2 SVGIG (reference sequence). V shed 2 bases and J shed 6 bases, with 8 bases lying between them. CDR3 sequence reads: CAWSRDSNEQFF. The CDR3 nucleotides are TGTGCCTGGAGTAGGGACTCCAATGAGCAGTTCTTC.

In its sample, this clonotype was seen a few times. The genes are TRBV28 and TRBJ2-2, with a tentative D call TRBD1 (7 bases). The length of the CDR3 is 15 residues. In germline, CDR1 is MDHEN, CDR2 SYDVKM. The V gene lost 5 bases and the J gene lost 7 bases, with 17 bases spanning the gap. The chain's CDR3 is CASSQLAAGGGELFF. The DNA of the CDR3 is TGTGCCAGCAGTCAACTAGCAGCAGGGGGCGGGGAGCTGTTTTTT.

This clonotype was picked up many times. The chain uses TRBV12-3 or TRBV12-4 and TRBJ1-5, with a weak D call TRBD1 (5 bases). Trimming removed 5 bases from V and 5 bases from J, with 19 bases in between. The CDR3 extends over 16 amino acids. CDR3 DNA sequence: TGTGCCAGCAGTCACTCGGGGGGTGGTCCCCATCAGCCCCAGCATTTT. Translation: CASSHSGGGPHQPQHF.

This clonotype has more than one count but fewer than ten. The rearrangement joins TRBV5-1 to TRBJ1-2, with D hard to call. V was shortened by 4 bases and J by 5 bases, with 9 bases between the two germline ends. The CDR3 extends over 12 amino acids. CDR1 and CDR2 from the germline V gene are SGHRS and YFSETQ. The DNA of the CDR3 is TGCGCCAGCAGCAAGACCCAGTATGGCTACACCTTC. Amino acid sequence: CASSKTQYGYTF.

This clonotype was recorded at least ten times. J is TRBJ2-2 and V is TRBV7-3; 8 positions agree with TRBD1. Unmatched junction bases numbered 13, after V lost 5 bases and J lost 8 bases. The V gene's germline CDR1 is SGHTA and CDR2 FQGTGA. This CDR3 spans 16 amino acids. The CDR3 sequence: CASSKGPAGGRGELFF. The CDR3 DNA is TGTGCCAGCAGCAAGGGTCCGGCAGGGGGCCGTGGGGAGCTGTTTTTT. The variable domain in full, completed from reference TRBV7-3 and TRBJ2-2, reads GAGVSQTPSNKVTEKGKYVELRCDPISGHTALYWYRQSLGQGPEFLIYFQGTGAADDSGLPNDRFFAVRPEGSVSTLKIQRTERGDSAVYLCASSKGPAGGRGELFFGEGSRLTVL.

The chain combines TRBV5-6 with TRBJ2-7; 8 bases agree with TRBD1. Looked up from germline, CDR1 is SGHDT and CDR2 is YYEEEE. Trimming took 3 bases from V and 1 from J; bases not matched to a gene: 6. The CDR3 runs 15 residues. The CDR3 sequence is CASSWGTGWSYEQYF. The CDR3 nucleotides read TGTGCCAGCAGCTGGGGGACAGGTTGGTCCTACGAGCAGTACTTC.

The CDR3 loop is CASSPILRLGSAQNEQFF. CDR3 bases: TGTGCCAGCAGCCCGATCCTTAGACTGGGGAGCGCACAAAATGAGCAGTTCTTC. The chain recombines TRBV11-1 with TRBJ2-1; maybe TRBD2 (5 bases). The CDR3 spans 18 residues. Trimming removed 5 bases from V and 7 bases from J, with 27 bases in between. Germline-derived CDR1 and CDR2 are SGHAT and FQDESV (reference sequence).

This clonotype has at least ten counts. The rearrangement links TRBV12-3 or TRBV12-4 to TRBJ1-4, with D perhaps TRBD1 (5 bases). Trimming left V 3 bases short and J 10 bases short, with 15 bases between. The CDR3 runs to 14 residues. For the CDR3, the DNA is TGTGCCAGCAGTTTGCATCAGGGTACGGGAAAACTGTTTTTT. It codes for CASSLHQGTGKLFF.